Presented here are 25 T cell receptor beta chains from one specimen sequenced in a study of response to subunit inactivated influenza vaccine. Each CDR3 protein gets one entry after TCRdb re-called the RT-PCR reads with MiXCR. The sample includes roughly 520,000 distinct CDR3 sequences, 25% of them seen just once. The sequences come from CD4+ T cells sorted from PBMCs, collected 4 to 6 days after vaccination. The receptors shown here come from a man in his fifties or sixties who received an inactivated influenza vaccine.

The CDR3 sequence: CASSLGLAGGRRETQYF. In DNA form, the CDR3 reads TGTGCCAGCAGCTTAGGACTAGCGGGAGGAAGGCGGGAGACCCAGTACTTC. The chain has TRBV7-2 and TRBJ2-5; 13 nucleotides match TRBD2. The germline CDR1 and CDR2 sequences are SGHTA and FQGNSA. V lost 1 base, J lost 5 bases, and 7 bases stayed unmatched. The CDR3 has 17 residues.

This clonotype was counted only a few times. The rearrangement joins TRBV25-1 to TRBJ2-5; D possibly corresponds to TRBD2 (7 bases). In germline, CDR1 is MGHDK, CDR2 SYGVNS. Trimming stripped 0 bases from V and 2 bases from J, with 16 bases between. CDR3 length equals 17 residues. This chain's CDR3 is CASSEYFSGGRQETQYF. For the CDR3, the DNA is TGTGCCAGCAGTGAATATTTTTCGGGGGGCCGACAAGAGACCCAGTACTTC.

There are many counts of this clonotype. CDR3 amino acids: CASSLLAGAYEQYF. Written as DNA, the CDR3 is TGTGCCAGCAGTTTACTAGCGGGAGCCTACGAGCAGTACTTC. The chain combines TRBV27 with TRBJ2-7; 10 nucleotides match TRBD2. Unmatched junction bases numbered 0, after V lost 2 bases and J lost 2 bases. Germline V gives CDR1 MNHEY, CDR2 SMNVEV (reference sequence). The CDR3 sequence is 14 residues long.

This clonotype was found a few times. CDR3 DNA sequence: TGTGCCAGCAGTCCTCTTAGAGGACGGGAGACCCAGTACTTC. Translation gives CASSPLRGRETQYF. This chain links TRBV12-3 or TRBV12-4 with TRBJ2-5; D unclear. The CDR3 is 14 amino acids. Trimming took 5 bases from V and 5 from J, leaving 15 bases between them.

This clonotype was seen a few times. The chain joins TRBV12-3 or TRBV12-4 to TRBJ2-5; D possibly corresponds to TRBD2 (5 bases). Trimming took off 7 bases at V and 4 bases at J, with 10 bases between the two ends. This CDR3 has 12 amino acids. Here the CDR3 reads CASIGRGETQYF. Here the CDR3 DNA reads TGTGCCAGCATCGGACGGGGAGAGACCCAGTACTTC.

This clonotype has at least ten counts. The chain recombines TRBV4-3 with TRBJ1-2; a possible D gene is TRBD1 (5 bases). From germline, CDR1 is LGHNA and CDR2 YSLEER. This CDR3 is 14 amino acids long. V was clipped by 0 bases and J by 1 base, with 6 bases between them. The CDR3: CASSQDQGNYGYTF. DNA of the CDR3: TGCGCCAGCAGCCAAGACCAGGGTAACTATGGCTACACCTTC.

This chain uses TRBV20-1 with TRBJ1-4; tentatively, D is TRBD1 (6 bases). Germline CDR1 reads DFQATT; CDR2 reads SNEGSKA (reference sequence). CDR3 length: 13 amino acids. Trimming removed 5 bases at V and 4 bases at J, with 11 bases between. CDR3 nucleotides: TGCAGTGCTGGGAGGGGGGTTAATGAAAAACTGTTTTTT. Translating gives CSAGRGVNEKLFF.

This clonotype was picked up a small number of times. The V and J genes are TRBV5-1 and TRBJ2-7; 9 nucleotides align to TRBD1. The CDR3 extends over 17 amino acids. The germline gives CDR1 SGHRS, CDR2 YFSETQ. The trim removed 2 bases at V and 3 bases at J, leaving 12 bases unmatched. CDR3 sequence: CASSFPIRDRADYEQYF. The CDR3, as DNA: TGCGCCAGCAGCTTTCCAATAAGGGACAGGGCGGACTACGAGCAGTACTTC.

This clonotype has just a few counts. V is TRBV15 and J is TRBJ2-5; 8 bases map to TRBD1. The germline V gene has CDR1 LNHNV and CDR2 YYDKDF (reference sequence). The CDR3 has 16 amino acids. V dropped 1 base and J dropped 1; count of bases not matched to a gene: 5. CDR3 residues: CATSRGRGQAQETQYF. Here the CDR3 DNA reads TGTGCCACCAGCAGAGGAAGGGGACAGGCCCAAGAGACCCAGTACTTC.

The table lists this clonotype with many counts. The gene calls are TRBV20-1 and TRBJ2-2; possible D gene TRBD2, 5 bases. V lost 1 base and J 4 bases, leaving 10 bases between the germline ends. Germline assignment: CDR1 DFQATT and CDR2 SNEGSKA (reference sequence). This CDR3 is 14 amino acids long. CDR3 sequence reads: CSARVGVGTGELFF. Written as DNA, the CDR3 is TGCAGTGCTAGAGTCGGGGTGGGCACCGGGGAGCTGTTTTTT.

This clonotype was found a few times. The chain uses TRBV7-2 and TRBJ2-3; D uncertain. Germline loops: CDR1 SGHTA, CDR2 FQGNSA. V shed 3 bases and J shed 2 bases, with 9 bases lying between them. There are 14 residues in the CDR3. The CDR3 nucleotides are TGTGCCAGCAGCTTTCAGGCTGACACAGATACGCAGTATTTT. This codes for CASSFQADTDTQYF.

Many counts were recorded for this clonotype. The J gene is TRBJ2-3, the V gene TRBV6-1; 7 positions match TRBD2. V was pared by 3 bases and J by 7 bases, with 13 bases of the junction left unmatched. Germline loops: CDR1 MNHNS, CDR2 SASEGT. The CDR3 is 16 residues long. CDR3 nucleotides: TGTGCCAGCAGTGACGCAGGGATGGGCGGGAGAAATACGCAGTATTTT. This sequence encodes CASSDAGMGGRNTQYF.

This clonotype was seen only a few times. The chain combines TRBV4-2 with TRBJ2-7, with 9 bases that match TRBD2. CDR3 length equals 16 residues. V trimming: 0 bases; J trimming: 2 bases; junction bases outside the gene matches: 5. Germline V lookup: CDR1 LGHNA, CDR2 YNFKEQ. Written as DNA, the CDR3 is TGTGCCAGCAGCCAAGAATCGACTAGCGGTACCTACGAGCAGTACTTC. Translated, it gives CASSQESTSGTYEQYF.

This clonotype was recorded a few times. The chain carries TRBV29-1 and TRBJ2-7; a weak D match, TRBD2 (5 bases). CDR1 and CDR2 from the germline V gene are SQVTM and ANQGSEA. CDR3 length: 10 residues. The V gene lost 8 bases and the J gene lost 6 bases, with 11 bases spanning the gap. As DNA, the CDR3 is TGCAGCCCCCGAGGGTCCGAGCAGTACTTC. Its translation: CSPRGSEQYF.

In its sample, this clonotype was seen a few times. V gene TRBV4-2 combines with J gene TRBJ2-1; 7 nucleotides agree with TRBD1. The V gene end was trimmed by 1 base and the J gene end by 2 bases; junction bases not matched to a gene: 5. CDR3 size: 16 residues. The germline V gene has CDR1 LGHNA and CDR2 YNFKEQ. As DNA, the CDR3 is TGTGCCAGCAGCCAAGGAGAGACAGGGCCCTACAATGAGCAGTTCTTC. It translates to CASSQGETGPYNEQFF.

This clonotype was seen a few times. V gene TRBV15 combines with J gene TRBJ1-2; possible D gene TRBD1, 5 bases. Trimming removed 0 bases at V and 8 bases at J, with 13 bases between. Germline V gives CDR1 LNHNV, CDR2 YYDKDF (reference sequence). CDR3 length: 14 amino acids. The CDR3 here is CATSREDQGAGYTF. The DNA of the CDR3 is TGTGCCACCAGCAGAGAAGACCAGGGTGCGGGCTACACCTTC.

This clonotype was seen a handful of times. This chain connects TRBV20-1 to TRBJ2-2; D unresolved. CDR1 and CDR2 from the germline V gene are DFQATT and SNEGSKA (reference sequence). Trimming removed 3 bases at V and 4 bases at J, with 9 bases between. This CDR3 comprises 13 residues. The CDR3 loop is CSARVPGTGELFF. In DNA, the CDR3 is TGCAGTGCTAGGGTACCAGGCACCGGGGAGCTGTTTTTT.

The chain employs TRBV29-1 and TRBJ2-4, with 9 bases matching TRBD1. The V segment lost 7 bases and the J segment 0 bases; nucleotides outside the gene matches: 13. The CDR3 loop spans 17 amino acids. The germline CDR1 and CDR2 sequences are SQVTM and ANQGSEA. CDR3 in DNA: TGCAGCGCCAAATTACCCGGGACAGGGCTAGCCAAAAACATTCAGTACTTC. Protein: CSAKLPGTGLAKNIQYF.

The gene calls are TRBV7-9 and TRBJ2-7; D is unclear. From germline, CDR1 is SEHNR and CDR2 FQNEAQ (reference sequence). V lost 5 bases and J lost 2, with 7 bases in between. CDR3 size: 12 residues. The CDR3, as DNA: TGTGCCAGCAGCCTCCGCACCTACGAGCAGTACTTC. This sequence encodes CASSLRTYEQYF. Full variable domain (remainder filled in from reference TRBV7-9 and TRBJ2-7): DTGVSQNPRHKITKRGQNVTFRCDPISEHNRLYWYRQTLGQGPEFLTYFQNEAQLEKSRLLSDRFSAERPKGSFSTLEIQRTEQGDSAMYLCASSLRTYEQYFGPGTRLTVT.

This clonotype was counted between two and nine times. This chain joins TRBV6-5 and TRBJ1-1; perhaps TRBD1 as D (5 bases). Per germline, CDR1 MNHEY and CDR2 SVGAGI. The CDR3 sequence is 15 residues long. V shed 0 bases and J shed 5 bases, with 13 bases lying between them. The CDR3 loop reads CASSYSIEGRTEAFF. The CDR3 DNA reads TGTGCCAGCAGTTACTCGATCGAGGGGAGGACTGAAGCTTTCTTT.

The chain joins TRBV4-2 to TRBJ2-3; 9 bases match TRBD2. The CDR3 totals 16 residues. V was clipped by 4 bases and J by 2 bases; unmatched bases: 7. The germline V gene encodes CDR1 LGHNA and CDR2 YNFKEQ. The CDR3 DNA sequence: TGTGCCAGCAGCCGTGAAGGCGGGAGGGTCACAGATACGCAGTATTTT. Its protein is CASSREGGRVTDTQYF.

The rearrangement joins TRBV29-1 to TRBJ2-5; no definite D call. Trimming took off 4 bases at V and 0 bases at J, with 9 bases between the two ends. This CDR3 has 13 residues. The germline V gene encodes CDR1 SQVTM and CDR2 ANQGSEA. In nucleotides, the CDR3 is TGCAGCGTTGCCGAGCAGTACCAAGAGACCCAGTACTTC. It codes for CSVAEQYQETQYF.

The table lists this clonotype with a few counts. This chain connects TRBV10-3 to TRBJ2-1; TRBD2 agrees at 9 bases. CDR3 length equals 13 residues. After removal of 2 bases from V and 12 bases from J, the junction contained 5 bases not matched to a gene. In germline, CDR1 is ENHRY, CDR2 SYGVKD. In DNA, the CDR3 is TGTGCCATCAGTGAGGAAGGGACTAGCAGGCAGTTCTTC. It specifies CAISEEGTSRQFF.

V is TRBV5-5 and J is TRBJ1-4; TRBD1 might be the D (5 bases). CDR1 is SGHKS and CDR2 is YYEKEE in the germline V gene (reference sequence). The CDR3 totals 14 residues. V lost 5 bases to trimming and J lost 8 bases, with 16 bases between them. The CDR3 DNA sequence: TGTGCCAGCAGTGCTCAGGGACTCGGCGAAAAACTGTTTTTT. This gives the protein CASSAQGLGEKLFF.

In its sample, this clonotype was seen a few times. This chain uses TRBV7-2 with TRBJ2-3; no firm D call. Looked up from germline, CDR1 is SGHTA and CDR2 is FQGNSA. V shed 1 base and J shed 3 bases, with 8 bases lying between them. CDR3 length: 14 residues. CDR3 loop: CASSLVASTDTQYF. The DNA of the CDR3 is TGTGCCAGCAGCTTAGTGGCTTCGACAGATACGCAGTATTTT.